These 24 T cell receptor beta chains originate from one sample sequenced in a study of T-cell reconstitution after alpha-beta-depleted transplantation in children. Using unique molecular identifiers, the investigators prepared the TCRbeta library. TCRdb re-called the PCR reads with MiXCR, one entry per CDR3 protein. The sample includes a few hundred thousand distinct CDR3 sequences, about an eighth of them seen just once. Sequenced material: PBMCs, taken from the stem cell graft. These receptor sequences come from a human donor who donated a stem cell graft to a child with Fanconi anemia.

The genes are TRBV12-3 or TRBV12-4 and TRBJ2-2; 7 nucleotides align to TRBD1. The CDR3 totals 15 residues. The J segment lost 7 bases and the V segment lost 10 bases, leaving 15 bases of the junction unmatched. The CDR3 protein is CATSQSGGWGGELFF. CDR3 sequence (DNA): TGTGCCACCAGCCAATCAGGGGGTTGGGGCGGGGAGCTGTTTTTT.

This clonotype was found many times. The genes are TRBV5-1 and TRBJ1-2; tentative D call: TRBD1 (5 bases). This CDR3 has 14 residues. The V and J ends lost 4 bases and 6 bases respectively, with 16 bases between them. Per the germline V gene, CDR1 is SGHRS and CDR2 is YFSETQ. The CDR3 region is CASSLSGGDHGYTF. The CDR3 nucleotides read TGCGCCAGCAGCCTCTCCGGGGGGGATCATGGCTACACCTTC.

This clonotype came up many times. V gene TRBV6-1 combines with J gene TRBJ2-2, with TRBD1 identical over 9 bases. Per the germline V gene, CDR1 is MNHNS and CDR2 is SASEGT. V was pared by 6 bases and J by 6 bases, with 8 bases of the junction left unmatched. The CDR3 runs to 15 residues. The CDR3, as DNA: TGTGCCAGCAGAAAACAGGGGGCGCGTTCCGGGGAGCTGTTTTTT. Protein: CASRKQGARSGELFF.

This chain connects TRBV7-8 to TRBJ2-5; 7 nucleotides match TRBD2. This CDR3 spans 16 amino acids. The germline gives CDR1 SGHVS, CDR2 FQNEAQ. V dropped 1 base and J dropped 1; count of bases not matched to a gene: 6. CDR3: CASSLGAGRIQETQYF. The DNA for the CDR3 is TGTGCCAGCAGCTTAGGGGCCGGGAGGATCCAAGAGACCCAGTACTTC.

This chain joins TRBV5-1 and TRBJ2-3, with D perhaps matching TRBD2 (6 bases). CDR1 SGHRS and CDR2 YFSETQ come from the germline V gene. Between the trimmed V and J ends, which lost 7 bases and 5 bases, there was a span of 17 bases. This CDR3 is built from 14 residues. CDR3 amino acids: CASHAGLRGDTQYF. The CDR3 DNA reads TGCGCCAGCCACGCGGGACTTCGGGGAGATACGCAGTATTTT.

This clonotype was counted many times. The rearrangement links TRBV20-1 to TRBJ1-2; D gene uncertain. The ends were cut back, 2 bases at V and 4 bases at J, with 14 bases in the middle. The CDR3 runs 14 residues. Germline CDR1 is DFQATT and CDR2 is SNEGSKA (reference sequence). CDR3 sequence reads: CSARYTTFVYGYTF. As DNA, the CDR3 is TGCAGTGCTAGATACACAACCTTCGTCTATGGCTACACCTTC.

This clonotype has only a few counts. V and J are TRBV7-8 and TRBJ2-7; D might be TRBD1 or TRBD2, each matching 6 bases. V was shortened by 0 bases and J by 3 bases, with 12 bases between the two germline ends. The CDR3 extends over 15 amino acids. The V gene's germline CDR1 is SGHVS and CDR2 FQNEAQ. DNA of the CDR3: TGTGCCAGCAGCTTAGCGGGGGGCTCCCGCTACGAGCAGTACGTC. It encodes CASSLAGGSRYEQYV.

This clonotype showed up just once. A junction end diverges from the germline sequence, so it may reflect a read error. The V call is TRBV5-4, the J call TRBJ2-1; the D gene is possibly TRBD2 (6 bases). Germline CDR1 and CDR2: SGHNT and YYREEE (reference sequence). The CDR3 length is 14 residues. The CDR3 region is CASSSKTSYDEQFF. The CDR3 DNA follows: TGTGCCAGCAGCTCCAAAACTAGCTACGATGAGCAGTTCTTC.

This clonotype was seen only a few times. The chain links TRBV6-2 or TRBV6-3 to TRBJ2-7; D remains ambiguous. The V gene lost 5 bases and the J gene lost 3 bases, with 14 bases spanning the gap. The CDR3 is 14 amino acids. Per the germline V gene, CDR1 is MNHEY and CDR2 is SVGEGT. The chain's CDR3 is CASSHTNTNYEQYV. The CDR3 nucleotides read TGTGCCAGCAGTCACACGAATACTAACTACGAGCAGTACGTC.

The rearrangement uses TRBV18 and TRBJ2-7; D is undetermined. CDR3 length: 12 amino acids. In germline, CDR1 is KGHSH, CDR2 LQKENI. V was clipped by 2 bases and J by 5 bases, with 7 bases between them. CDR3 DNA: TGTGCCAGCTCACCAGCAGGAAACGAGCAGTACGTC. It encodes CASSPAGNEQYV.

This clonotype was counted between two and nine times. The rearrangement joins TRBV18 to TRBJ1-2; no clear D. V was pared by 3 bases and J by 6 bases, with 8 bases between. Germline loops: CDR1 KGHSH, CDR2 LQKENI. The CDR3 spans 12 residues. CDR3 region: CASSPRGDGYTF. For the CDR3, the DNA is TGTGCCAGCTCACCCCGAGGTGATGGCTACACCTTC.

In its sample, this clonotype was seen a few times. The chain links TRBV20-1 to TRBJ2-7; D is undetermined. The CDR3 is 15 amino acids. Trimming shortened V by 2 bases and J by 6 bases, and 20 bases separated the two germline ends. CDR1 DFQATT and CDR2 SNEGSKA come from the germline V gene (reference sequence). CDR3 amino acids: CSARYAGLDISEQYV. The CDR3 region has the DNA TGCAGTGCTAGATACGCCGGCTTGGATATTTCCGAGCAGTACGTC.

This clonotype was recorded at least ten times. The J gene is TRBJ2-7, the V gene TRBV12-3 or TRBV12-4, with D perhaps matching TRBD1 (5 bases). The CDR3 extends over 13 amino acids. Deletions cut 0 bases from V and 3 bases from J, with 6 bases between. This CDR3 is CASSLAGDYEQYF. As DNA, the CDR3 is TGTGCCAGCAGTTTAGCAGGGGACTACGAGCAGTACTTC.

This clonotype was seen many times. The CDR3: CASSYEGASYNEQFF. Written as DNA, the CDR3 is TGTGCCAGCAGTTACGAGGGGGCCTCCTACAATGAGCAGTTCTTC. This rearrangement joins TRBV6-5 to TRBJ2-1; 7 bases map to TRBD1. J lost 0 bases, V lost 2 bases, and 1 base had no gene match. CDR1 is MNHEY and CDR2 is SVGAGI in the germline V gene. The length of the CDR3 is 15 residues.

Only a few counts were recorded for this clonotype. The chain combines TRBV7-9 with TRBJ2-3; 8 bases are a match to TRBD2. This CDR3 contains 16 residues. Trimming took 5 bases from V and 3 from J; bases not matched to a gene: 10. Germline CDR1 reads SEHNR; CDR2 reads FQNEAQ (reference sequence). CDR3 nucleotides: TGTGCCAGCAGCCCACTATTACTAGCGGCGACAGATACGCAGTATTTT. This encodes CASSPLLLAATDTQYF.

This clonotype occurred a few times. This sequence joins TRBV6-5 and TRBJ1-1; 8 bases map to TRBD1. Germline V gene lookup returns CDR1 MNHEY and CDR2 SVGAGI. With V trimmed by 4 bases and J by 5 bases, 9 bases remained unmatched. CDR3 length: 15 residues. The CDR3 DNA reads TGTGCCAGCAGTTTTGCGCAGGGGGCAGGAACTGAAGCTTTCTTT. It translates to CASSFAQGAGTEAFF.

This clonotype has at least ten counts. V usage is TRBV20-1 and J usage is TRBJ1-1, with 8 nucleotides matching TRBD1. Trimming removed 8 bases from V and 5 bases from J; junction bases left unmatched: 10. In germline, CDR1 is DFQATT, CDR2 SNEGSKA (reference sequence). The CDR3 covers 13 residues. The CDR3 coding sequence is TGCAGTCCTGACAGGGGACGGGGAACTGAAGCTTTCTTT. Amino acid sequence: CSPDRGRGTEAFF.

This chain links TRBV6-6 with TRBJ2-5; 10 nucleotides line up with TRBD1. The CDR3 is 13 residues long. The trim removed 8 bases at V and 7 bases at J, leaving 7 bases unmatched. Germline CDR1 is MNHNY and CDR2 is SVGAGI (reference sequence). The CDR3 protein is CASGTGEVWTQYF. The DNA for the CDR3 is TGTGCCAGCGGGACAGGGGAGGTTTGGACCCAGTACTTC.

J is TRBJ1-1 and V is TRBV4-3, with D perhaps TRBD1 (6 bases). CDR1 and CDR2 (germline): LGHNA, YSLEER. This CDR3 spans 17 amino acids. V was shortened by 1 base and J by 2 bases, with 17 bases between the two germline ends. CDR3 in DNA: TGCGCCAGCAGCCAAGGAATAGGGCAGGGGACAAACACTGAAGCTTTCTTT. Its translation: CASSQGIGQGTNTEAFF.

This clonotype occurred a few times. V and J are TRBV7-8 and TRBJ1-5, with D unclear. Germline V gives CDR1 SGHVS, CDR2 FQNEAQ. Between the trimmed V and J ends, which lost 2 bases and 7 bases, there was a span of 12 bases. The CDR3 totals 14 residues. CDR3 sequence: CASSLLSGEQPQHF. The CDR3 nucleotides are TGTGCCAGCAGCTTATTGAGCGGGGAACAGCCCCAGCATTTT.

This clonotype showed up many times. The V gene is TRBV10-1, the J gene TRBJ2-5, with D possibly being TRBD1 (6 bases). The germline V and J ends were trimmed by 0 bases and 3 bases, with 14 bases remaining between them. Germline CDR1 and CDR2: WNHNN and SYGVQD (reference sequence). The CDR3 has 16 amino acids. CDR3 nucleotide sequence: TGCGCCAGCAGTGAGTCGTTAGGGGGTTCGAAAGAGACCCAGTACTTC. It yields the protein CASSESLGGSKETQYF.

This clonotype appeared many times. The chain carries TRBV30 and TRBJ1-1; D not resolved. The CDR3 is 11 amino acids. Germline V lookup: CDR1 GTSNPN, CDR2 SVGIG (reference sequence). Deletions cut 0 bases from V and 6 bases from J, with 5 bases between. The CDR3 loop reads CAWSVQSEAFF. CDR3 bases: TGTGCCTGGAGTGTACAATCTGAAGCTTTCTTT.

V and J are TRBV19 and TRBJ2-2; TRBD1 is a possible D gene (6 bases). The CDR3 contains 16 residues. Germline V gives CDR1 LNHDA, CDR2 SQIVND (reference sequence). V dropped 4 bases and J dropped 6 bases, with 18 bases sitting between them. CDR3 loop: CASSTQGLVSAGELFF. The CDR3 nucleotides read TGTGCCAGTAGTACCCAGGGGTTGGTCAGTGCCGGGGAGCTGTTTTTT. The complete variable domain, with remaining parts taken from reference TRBV19 and TRBJ2-2, reads DGGITQSPKYLFRKEGQNVTLSCEQNLNHDAMYWYRQDPGQGLRLIYYSQIVNDFQKGDIAEGYSVSREKKESFPLTVTSAQKNPTAFYLCASSTQGLVSAGELFFGEGSRLTVL.

This clonotype was counted between two and nine times. The chain combines TRBV12-3 or TRBV12-4 with TRBJ2-2; D is undetermined. Between the trimmed V and J ends, which lost 5 bases and 8 bases, there was a span of 6 bases. The CDR3 covers 11 residues. CDR3 loop: CASSPKGELFF. The CDR3 coding sequence is TGTGCCAGCAGTCCAAAGGGGGAGCTGTTTTTT.